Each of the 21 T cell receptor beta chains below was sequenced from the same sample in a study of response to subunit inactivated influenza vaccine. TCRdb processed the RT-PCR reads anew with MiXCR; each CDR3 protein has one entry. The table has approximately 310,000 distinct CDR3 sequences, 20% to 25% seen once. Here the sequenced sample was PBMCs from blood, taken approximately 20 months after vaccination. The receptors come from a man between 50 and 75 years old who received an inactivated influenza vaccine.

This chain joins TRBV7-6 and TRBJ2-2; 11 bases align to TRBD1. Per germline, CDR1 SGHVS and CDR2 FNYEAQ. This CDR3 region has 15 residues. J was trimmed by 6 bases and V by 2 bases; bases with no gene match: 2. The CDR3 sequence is CASSLRGQGAGELFF. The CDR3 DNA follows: TGTGCCAGCAGCTTACGGGGACAGGGGGCCGGGGAGCTGTTTTTT.

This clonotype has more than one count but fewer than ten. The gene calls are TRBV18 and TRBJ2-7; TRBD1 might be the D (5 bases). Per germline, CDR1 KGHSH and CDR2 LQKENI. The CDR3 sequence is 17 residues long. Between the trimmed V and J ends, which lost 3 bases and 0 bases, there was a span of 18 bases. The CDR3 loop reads CASSPNHQGFSSYEQYF. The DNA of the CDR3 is TGTGCCAGCTCACCCAATCATCAGGGTTTCAGCTCCTACGAGCAGTACTTC.

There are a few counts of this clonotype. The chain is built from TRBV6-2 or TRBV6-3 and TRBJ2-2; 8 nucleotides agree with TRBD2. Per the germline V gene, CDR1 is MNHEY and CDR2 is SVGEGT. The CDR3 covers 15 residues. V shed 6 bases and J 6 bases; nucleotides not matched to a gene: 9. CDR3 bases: TGTGCCAGCAGGGTGGCTAGCGGGTGGTCCGGGGAGCTGTTTTTT. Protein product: CASRVASGWSGELFF.

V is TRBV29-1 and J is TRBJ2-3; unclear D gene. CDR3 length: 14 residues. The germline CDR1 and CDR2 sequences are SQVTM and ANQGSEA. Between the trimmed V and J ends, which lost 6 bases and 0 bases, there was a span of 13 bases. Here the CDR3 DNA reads TGCAGCGTCATGGGCGCTTCTAGCACAGATACGCAGTATTTT. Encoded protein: CSVMGASSTDTQYF.

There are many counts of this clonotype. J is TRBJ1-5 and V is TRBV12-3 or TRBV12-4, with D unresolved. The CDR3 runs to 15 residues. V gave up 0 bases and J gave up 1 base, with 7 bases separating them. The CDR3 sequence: CASSLASQSNQPQHF. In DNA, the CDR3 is TGTGCCAGCAGTTTAGCTTCACAGAGCAATCAGCCCCAGCATTTT.

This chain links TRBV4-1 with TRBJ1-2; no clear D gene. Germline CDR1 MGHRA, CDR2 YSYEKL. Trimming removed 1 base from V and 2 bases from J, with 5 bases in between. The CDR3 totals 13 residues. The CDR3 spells CASSQVWNYGYTF. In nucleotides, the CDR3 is TGCGCCAGCAGCCAAGTTTGGAACTATGGCTACACCTTC.

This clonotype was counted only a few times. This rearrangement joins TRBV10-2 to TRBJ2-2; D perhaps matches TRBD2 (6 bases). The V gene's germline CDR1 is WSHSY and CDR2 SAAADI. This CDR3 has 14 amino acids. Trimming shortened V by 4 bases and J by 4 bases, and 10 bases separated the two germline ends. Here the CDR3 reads CASSGDGGTGELFF. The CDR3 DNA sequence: TGCGCCAGCAGTGGGGACGGGGGCACCGGGGAGCTGTTTTTT.

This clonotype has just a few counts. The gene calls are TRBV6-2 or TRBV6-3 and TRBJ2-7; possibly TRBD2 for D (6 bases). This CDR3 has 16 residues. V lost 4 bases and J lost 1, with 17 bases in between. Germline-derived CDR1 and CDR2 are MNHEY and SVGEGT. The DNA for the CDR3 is TGTGCCAGCAGTTCCTCTAGCGCGGGGCGATCCTACGAGCAGTACTTC. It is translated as CASSSSSAGRSYEQYF.

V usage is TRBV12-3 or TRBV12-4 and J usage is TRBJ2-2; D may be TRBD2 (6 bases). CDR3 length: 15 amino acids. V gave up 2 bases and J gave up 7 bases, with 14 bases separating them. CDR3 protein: CASSLRRDVHGELFF. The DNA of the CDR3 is TGTGCCAGCAGTTTACGGCGGGATGTACACGGGGAGCTGTTTTTT.

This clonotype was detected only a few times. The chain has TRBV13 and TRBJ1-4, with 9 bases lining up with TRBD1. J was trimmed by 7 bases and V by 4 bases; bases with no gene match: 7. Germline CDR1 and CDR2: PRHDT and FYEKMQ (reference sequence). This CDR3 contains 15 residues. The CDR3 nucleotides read TGTGCCAGCAGCTACCGGACAGGGGAGGGTGAAAAACTGTTTTTT. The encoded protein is CASSYRTGEGEKLFF.

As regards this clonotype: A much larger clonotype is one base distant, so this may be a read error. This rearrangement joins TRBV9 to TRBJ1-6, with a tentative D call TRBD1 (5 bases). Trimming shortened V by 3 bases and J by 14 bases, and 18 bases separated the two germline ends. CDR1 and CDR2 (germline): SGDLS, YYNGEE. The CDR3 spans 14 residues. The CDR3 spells CASSDTVAGSTLHF. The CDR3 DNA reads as TGTGCCAGCAGCGATACAGTCGCAGGGTCAACCCTCCACTTT.

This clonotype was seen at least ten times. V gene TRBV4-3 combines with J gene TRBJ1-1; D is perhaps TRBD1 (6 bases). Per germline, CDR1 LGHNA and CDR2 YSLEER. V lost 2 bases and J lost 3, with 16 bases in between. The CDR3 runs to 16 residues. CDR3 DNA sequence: TGCGCCAGCAGCCAAACACCGGGACACAAAGACACTGAAGCTTTCTTT. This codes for CASSQTPGHKDTEAFF.

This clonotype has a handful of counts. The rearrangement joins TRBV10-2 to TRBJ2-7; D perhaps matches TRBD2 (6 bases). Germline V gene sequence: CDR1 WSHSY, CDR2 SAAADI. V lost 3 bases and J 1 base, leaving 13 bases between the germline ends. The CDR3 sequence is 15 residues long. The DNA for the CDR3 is TGCGCCAGCAGTGAAATGGTGGGGGGTTCCTACGAGCAGTACTTC. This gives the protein CASSEMVGGSYEQYF.

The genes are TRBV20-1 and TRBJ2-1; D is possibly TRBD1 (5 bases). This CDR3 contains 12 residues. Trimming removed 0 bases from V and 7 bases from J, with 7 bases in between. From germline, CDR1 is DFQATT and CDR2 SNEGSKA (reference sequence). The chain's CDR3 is CSARDRVNEQFF. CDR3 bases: TGCAGTGCTAGAGACAGGGTGAATGAGCAGTTCTTC.

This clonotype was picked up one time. This CDR3 is CASSWTPNYGYTF. CDR3 bases: TGTGCCAGCAGTTGGACACCTAACTATGGCTACACCTTC. V gene TRBV12-3 or TRBV12-4 combines with J gene TRBJ1-2; the D gene is possibly TRBD1 (5 bases). The CDR3 has 13 residues. With 4 bases removed from V and 0 bases from J, the gap between germline ends came to 6 bases.

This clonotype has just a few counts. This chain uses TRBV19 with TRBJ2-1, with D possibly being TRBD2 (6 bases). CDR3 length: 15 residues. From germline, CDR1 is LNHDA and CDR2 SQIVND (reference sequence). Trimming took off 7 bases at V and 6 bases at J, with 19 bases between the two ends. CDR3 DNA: TGTGCCAGTAACGCCCAAGGCGGGATACTCAATGAGCAGTTCTTC. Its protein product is CASNAQGGILNEQFF.

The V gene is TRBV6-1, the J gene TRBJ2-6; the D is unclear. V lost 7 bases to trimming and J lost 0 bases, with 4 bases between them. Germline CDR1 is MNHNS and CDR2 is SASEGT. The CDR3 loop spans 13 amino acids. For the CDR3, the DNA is TGTGCCAGCACAGTCTCTGGGGCCAACGTCCTGACTTTC. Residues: CASTVSGANVLTF.

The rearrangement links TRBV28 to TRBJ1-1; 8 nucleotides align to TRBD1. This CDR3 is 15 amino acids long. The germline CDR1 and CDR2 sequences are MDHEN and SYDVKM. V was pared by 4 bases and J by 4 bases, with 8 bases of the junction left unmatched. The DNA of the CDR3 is TGTGCCAGCAGTTCACGACAGGGGAGGGTCACTGAAGCTTTCTTT. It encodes CASSSRQGRVTEAFF.

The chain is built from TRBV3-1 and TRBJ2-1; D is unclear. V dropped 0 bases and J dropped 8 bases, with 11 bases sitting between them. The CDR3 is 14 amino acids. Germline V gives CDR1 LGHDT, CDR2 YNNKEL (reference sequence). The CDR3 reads CASSQDPSFHEQFF. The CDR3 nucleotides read TGTGCCAGCAGCCAAGATCCTAGTTTTCATGAGCAGTTCTTC.

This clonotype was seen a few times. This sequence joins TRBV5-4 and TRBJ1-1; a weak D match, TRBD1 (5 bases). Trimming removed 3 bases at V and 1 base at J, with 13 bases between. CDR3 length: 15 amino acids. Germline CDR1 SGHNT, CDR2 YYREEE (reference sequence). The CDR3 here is CASSSGTPSNTEAFF. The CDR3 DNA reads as TGTGCCAGCAGCTCGGGGACGCCTTCGAACACTGAAGCTTTCTTT.

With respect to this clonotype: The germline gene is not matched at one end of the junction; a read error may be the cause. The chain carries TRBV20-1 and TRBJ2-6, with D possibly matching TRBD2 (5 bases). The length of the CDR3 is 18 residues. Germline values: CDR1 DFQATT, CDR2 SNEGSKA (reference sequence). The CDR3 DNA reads TGCAGTGCTAGAGATCCCCGGACTGGATACTCTGGAGCCAACGTCCTGACTTTC. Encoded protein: CSARDPRTGYSGANVLTF.